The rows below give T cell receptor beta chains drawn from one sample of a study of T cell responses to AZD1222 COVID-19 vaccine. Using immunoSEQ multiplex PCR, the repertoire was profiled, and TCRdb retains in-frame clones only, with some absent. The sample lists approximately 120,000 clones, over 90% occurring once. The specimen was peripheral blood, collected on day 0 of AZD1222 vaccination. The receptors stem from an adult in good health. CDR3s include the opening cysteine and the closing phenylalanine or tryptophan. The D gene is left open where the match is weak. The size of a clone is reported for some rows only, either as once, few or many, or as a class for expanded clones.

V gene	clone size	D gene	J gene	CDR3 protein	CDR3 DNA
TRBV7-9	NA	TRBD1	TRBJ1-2	CASSLFTGGSGYTF	TGTGCCAGCAGCTTATTCACAGGGGGCTCTGGCTACACCTTC
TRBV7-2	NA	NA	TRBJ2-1	CASTLGSPYNEQFF	TGTGCCAGCACCTTAGGTTCCCCCTACAATGAGCAGTTCTTC
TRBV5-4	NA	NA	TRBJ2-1	CASRTDSYNEQFF	TGTGCCAGCAGGACTGACTCTTACAATGAGCAGTTCTTC
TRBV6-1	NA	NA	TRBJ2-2	CASSQRGELFF	TGTGCCAGCAGTCAACGCGGGGAGCTGTTTTTT
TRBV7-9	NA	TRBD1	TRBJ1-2	CASMSQGVSGYTF	TGTGCCAGCATGTCACAGGGGGTCTCTGGCTACACCTTC
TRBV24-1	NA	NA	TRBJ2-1	CATSDPLRFNEQFF	TGTGCCACCAGTGATCCCCTGAGGTTCAATGAGCAGTTCTTC
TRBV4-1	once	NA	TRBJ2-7	CASSQGGNYEQYF	TGCGCCAGCAGCCAAGGGGGGAACTACGAGCAGTACTTC
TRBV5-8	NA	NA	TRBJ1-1	CASSLSWDKAPGTEAFF	TGTGCCAGCAGCTTGTCGTGGGACAAGGCCCCGGGCACTGAAGCTTTCTTT
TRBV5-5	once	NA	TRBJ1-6	CASNLLFDIYLHF	TGTGCCAGCAACCTCCTCTTTGACATTTACCTCCACTTT
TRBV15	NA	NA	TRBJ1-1	CATSLRDTVNTEAFF	TGTGCCACCAGCCTACGGGACACAGTGAACACTGAAGCTTTCTTT
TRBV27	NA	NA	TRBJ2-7	CASTKAFGGSGPYEQYF	TGTGCCAGCACTAAAGCCTTCGGAGGGTCGGGGCCCTACGAGCAGTACTTC
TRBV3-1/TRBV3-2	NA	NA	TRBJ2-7	CASSQFRDEQYF	TGTGCCAGCAGCCAATTCAGGGACGAGCAGTACTTC